Shown below are 11 T cell receptor beta chains from a single sample sequenced in a study of cytomegalovirus exposure and HLA in healthy donors. PCR employed 60 Vbeta and 13 Jbeta primers. Generated by immunoSEQ multiplex PCR, the TCRdb table keeps only in-frame clones and is missing some. The repertoire holds about 190,000 clones, with around 87% as singletons. Sequencing used PBMCs. Every receptor here comes from a young woman in good health and CMV-seronegative.

The gene calls are TRBV6-5 and TRBJ2-3, with D unclear. Germline CDR1 is MNHEY and CDR2 is SVGAGI. V was pared by 2 bases and J by 1 base, with 7 bases between. The CDR3 has 14 residues. The CDR3 region has the DNA TGTGCCAGCAGTTACATAACGGGCACAGATACGCAGTATTTT. Translation gives CASSYITGTDTQYF.

The CDR3 loop reads CASSLGGAYTEAFF. The CDR3 DNA is TGTGCCAGCAGCTTAGGGGGCGCCTACACTGAAGCTTTCTTT. The rearrangement joins TRBV11-3 to TRBJ1-1; the D gene is possibly TRBD1 (5 bases). Trimming shortened V by 1 base and J by 3 bases, and 9 bases separated the two germline ends. The CDR3 is made up of 14 amino acids. Germline lookup yields CDR1 SGHNT and CDR2 YENEEA. The variable domain in full, completed from reference TRBV11-3 and TRBJ1-1, reads EAGVVQSPRYKIIEKKQPVAFWCNPISGHNTLYWYLQNLGQGPELLIRYENEEAVDDSQLPKDRFSAERLKGVDSTLKIQPAELGDSAVYLCASSLGGAYTEAFFGQGTRLTVV.

The genes are TRBV11-3 and TRBJ2-2, with 9 bases aligning to TRBD1. J gave up 2 bases and V 5 bases, and 9 bases lay outside the gene matches. The CDR3 is 17 residues long. Germline V lookup: CDR1 SGHNT, CDR2 YENEEA. The CDR3 coding sequence is TGTGCCAGCAGCCCCCGGACAGGGGAGGATAACACCGGGGAGCTGTTTTTT. Protein: CASSPRTGEDNTGELFF.

This clone was recorded only once. This chain joins TRBV6-1 and TRBJ2-4; D is possibly TRBD2 (5 bases). Germline lookup yields CDR1 MNHNS and CDR2 SASEGT. The CDR3 consists of 16 residues. The V and J ends lost 1 base and 7 bases respectively, with 17 bases between them. In DNA, the CDR3 is TGTGCCAGCAGTGAAGGTCCACTCGCGGGCATGAACATTCAGTACTTC. Amino acids: CASSEGPLAGMNIQYF.

This chain connects TRBV2 to TRBJ2-6, with D maybe TRBD2 (6 bases). This CDR3 has 15 residues. Trimming left V 4 bases short and J 4 bases short, with 11 bases between. Per the germline V gene, CDR1 is SNHLY and CDR2 is FYNNEI. The CDR3 loop is CASSVGAGGANVLTF. The CDR3 region has the DNA TGTGCCAGCAGTGTTGGGGCGGGAGGGGCCAACGTCCTGACTTTC.

CDR3 sequence reads: CASGSGRGTQYF. The CDR3 DNA follows: TGCGCCAGCGGTAGCGGTCGGGGGACCCAGTACTTC. This chain connects TRBV10-2 to TRBJ2-5; tentatively, D is TRBD2 (6 bases). The V end was cut by 8 bases, the J end by 7 bases, with 14 bases between. CDR1 is WSHSY and CDR2 is SAAADI in the germline V gene. This CDR3 is 12 amino acids long.

CDR3 amino acids: CASGVRNEKLFF. CDR3 in DNA: TGTGCCAGCGGGGTCCGTAATGAAAAACTGTTTTTT. The chain is built from TRBV19 and TRBJ1-4; the D is unclear. Per the germline V gene, CDR1 is LNHDA and CDR2 is SQIVND (reference sequence). The CDR3 consists of 12 residues. The V end lost 9 bases, the J end lost 4 bases, and 9 bases lay between the germline ends.

The chain combines TRBV5-1 with TRBJ1-4; a weak D match, TRBD1 (6 bases). The germline V and J ends were trimmed by 2 bases and 1 base, with 9 bases remaining between them. CDR1 and CDR2 from the germline V gene are SGHRS and YFSETQ. The CDR3 consists of 15 residues. Here the CDR3 DNA reads TGCGCCAGCAGCTTTGAACAGGGAACTAATGAAAAACTGTTTTTT. It is translated as CASSFEQGTNEKLFF.

The chain has TRBV9 and TRBJ1-4, with TRBD1 matching 11 bases. CDR3 size: 15 residues. Looked up from germline, CDR1 is SGDLS and CDR2 is YYNGEE. With 0 bases clipped from V and 8 bases from J, the junction kept 3 bases outside the gene matches. CDR3 in DNA: TGTGCCAGCAGCGTAGAAGGGACAGGGGGAGAAAAACTGTTTTTT. Its translation is CASSVEGTGGEKLFF.

This clone was detected only a few times. The rearrangement links TRBV5-6 to TRBJ2-5; the D gene is possibly TRBD1 (6 bases). The DNA end is more similar to TRBJ2-7, so the J call may be wrong. The CDR3 spans 12 residues. Germline V gene data show CDR1 as SGHDT and CDR2 as YYEEEE. The CDR3 sequence: CASSLVGGEQYF. The CDR3 DNA is TGTGCCAGCAGCTTGGTAGGGGGCGAGCAGTACTTC.

The rearrangement links TRBV9 to TRBJ1-1; D gene unclear. Trimming pared 4 bases from V and 2 bases from J, leaving 18 bases between. Germline V gene sequence: CDR1 SGDLS, CDR2 YYNGEE. The CDR3 is made up of 16 amino acids. The CDR3 DNA reads as TGTGCCAGCAGCCCTCGGTGGGTTGCGGGAAACACTGAAGCTTTCTTT. It encodes CASSPRWVAGNTEAFF.